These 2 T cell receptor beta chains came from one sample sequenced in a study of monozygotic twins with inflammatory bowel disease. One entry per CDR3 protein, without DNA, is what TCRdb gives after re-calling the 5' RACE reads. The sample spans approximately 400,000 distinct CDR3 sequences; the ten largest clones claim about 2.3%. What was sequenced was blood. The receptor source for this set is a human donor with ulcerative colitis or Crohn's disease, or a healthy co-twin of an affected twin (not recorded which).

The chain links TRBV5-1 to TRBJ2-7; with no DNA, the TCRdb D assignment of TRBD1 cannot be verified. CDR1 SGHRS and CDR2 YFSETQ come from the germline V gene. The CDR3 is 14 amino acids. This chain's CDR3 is CASRPGPPSYEQYF.

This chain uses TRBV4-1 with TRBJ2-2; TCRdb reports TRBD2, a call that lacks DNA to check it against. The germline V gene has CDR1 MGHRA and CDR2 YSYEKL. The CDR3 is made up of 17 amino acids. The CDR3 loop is CASSLSGLAGGIGELFF.